The 22 T cell receptor beta chains listed next were all sequenced from one sample in a study of control samples from healthy donors and cancer patients (TCRdb year 2020). Library prep was done by the immunoSEQ multiplex PCR assay. Drawn from immuneACCESS, this table holds only the in-frame rearrangements with V and J called that TCRdb kept. Clones are partly lost; checked studies trace under half to an unresolved V gene and leave the rest unexplained. For this sample the table gives some 140,000 clones, of which 92% were detected only once. The ten most abundant clones make up around 11% of the sample. Sequenced: blood. These receptors were taken from a man aged 30 to 45 in good health.

This chain uses TRBV2 with TRBJ2-1; 13 positions agree with TRBD2. V was pared by 5 bases and J by 5 bases, with 9 bases of the junction left unmatched. The germline V gene encodes CDR1 SNHLY and CDR2 FYNNEI. The CDR3 runs to 17 residues. The DNA of the CDR3 is TGTGCCAGCAGTTCTCCGACTAGCGGGAGGCCCCACAATGAGCAGTTCTTC. It specifies CASSSPTSGRPHNEQFF.

The CDR3 region is CASSPGTTDYEQYF. CDR3 sequence (DNA): TGTGCCAGCAGCCCAGGGACTACGGACTACGAGCAGTACTTC. The rearrangement uses TRBV11-2 and TRBJ2-7; 7 nucleotides align to TRBD2. CDR3 length equals 14 residues. Germline values: CDR1 SGHAT, CDR2 FQNNGV. With 5 bases clipped from V and 3 bases from J, the junction kept 7 bases outside the gene matches.

This clone was found once. V is TRBV28 and J is TRBJ1-1; D is ambiguous. CDR3 length: 15 residues. The germline V gene has CDR1 MDHEN and CDR2 SYDVKM. The V end was cut by 3 bases, the J end by 7 bases, with 18 bases between. The CDR3 coding sequence is TGTGCCAGCAGTTTTTTGCCAGTCGGGTTCGTTGAAGCTTTCTTT. This translates into CASSFLPVGFVEAFF.

The chain is built from TRBV10-3 and TRBJ2-1; TRBD2 matches 7 bases. The CDR3 runs 14 residues. V gave up 2 bases and J gave up 8 bases; unmatched junction bases: 6. Looked up from germline, CDR1 is ENHRY and CDR2 is SYGVKD. The CDR3 region has the DNA TGTGCCATCAGTGAGGGACTAGGAGCCGATGAGCAGTTCTTC. Amino acids: CAISEGLGADEQFF.

J is TRBJ1-4 and V is TRBV19; TRBD1 aligns across 7 bases. The CDR3 sequence is 14 residues long. Germline CDR1 is LNHDA and CDR2 is SQIVND (reference sequence). Germline trimming cut 8 bases from V and 0 bases from J; bases unmatched to any gene: 3. The CDR3 is CASGDSATNEKLFF. The CDR3, as DNA: TGTGCCAGTGGGGACAGCGCAACTAATGAAAAACTGTTTTTT.

The table lists this clone with a few counts. The chain recombines TRBV12-3 or TRBV12-4 with TRBJ1-2; no firm D call. Trimming stripped 1 base from V and 5 bases from J, with 5 bases between. The CDR3 has 12 residues. CDR3 amino acids: CASSLGSYGYTF. CDR3 coding DNA: TGTGCCAGCAGTTTAGGGTCATATGGCTACACCTTC.

The chain combines TRBV5-1 with TRBJ2-2; 7 bases map to TRBD2. Germline V lookup: CDR1 SGHRS, CDR2 YFSETQ. Trimming removed 4 bases from V and 5 bases from J; junction bases left unmatched: 8. The length of the CDR3 is 15 residues. The CDR3 here is CASSPTGGSTGELFF. The CDR3 DNA sequence: TGCGCCAGCAGCCCCACGGGCGGGAGTACCGGGGAGCTGTTTTTT. Full variable domain (remainder filled in from reference TRBV5-1 and TRBJ2-2): KAGVTQTPRYLIKTRGQQVTLSCSPISGHRSVSWYQQTPGQGLQFLFEYFSETQRNKGNFPGRFSGRQFSNSRSEMNVSTLELGDSALYLCASSPTGGSTGELFFGEGSRLTVL.

The rearrangement uses TRBV28 and TRBJ2-7, with TRBD1 matching 7 bases. V was clipped by 5 bases and J by 2 bases; unmatched bases: 12. The CDR3 has 16 residues. Germline CDR1 is MDHEN and CDR2 is SYDVKM. The CDR3 region is CASSPATGTVTYEQYF. The CDR3 DNA reads as TGTGCCAGCAGTCCTGCCACCGGGACAGTAACCTACGAGCAGTACTTC. The variable domain in full, with the rest retrieved from reference TRBV28 and TRBJ2-7, is DVKVTQSSRYLVKRTGEKVFLECVQDMDHENMFWYRQDPGLGLRLIYFSYDVKMKEKGDIPEGYSVSREKKERFSLILESASTNQTSMYLCASSPATGTVTYEQYFGPGTRLTVT.

This clone was seen more than once but under ten times. The V call is TRBV11-3, the J call TRBJ1-1; no firm D call. CDR3 length: 13 residues. V was pared by 7 bases and J by 2 bases, with 11 bases between. Germline V gene lookup returns CDR1 SGHNT and CDR2 YENEEA. The DNA for the CDR3 is TGTGCCAGCACGCCATCAGGTAACACTGAAGCTTTCTTT. Protein sequence: CASTPSGNTEAFF.

The rearrangement uses TRBV11-1 and TRBJ1-1, with TRBD1 as a possible D gene (5 bases). With 2 bases removed from V and 1 base from J, the gap between germline ends came to 8 bases. The CDR3 sequence is 14 residues long. Germline CDR1 and CDR2: SGHAT and FQDESV (reference sequence). In nucleotides, the CDR3 is TGTGCCAGCAGCTTAAGGGGTACGAACACTGAAGCTTTCTTT. Amino acid sequence: CASSLRGTNTEAFF. The whole variable domain, remainder taken from reference TRBV11-1 and TRBJ1-1, is EAEVAQSPRYKITEKSQAVAFWCDPISGHATLYWYRQILGQGPELLVQFQDESVVDDSQLPKDRFSAERLKGVDSTLKIQPAELGDSAMYLCASSLRGTNTEAFFGQGTRLTVV.

The chain joins TRBV20-1 to TRBJ2-7, with D perhaps matching TRBD1 (5 bases). V dropped 3 bases and J dropped 2 bases, with 11 bases sitting between them. The length of the CDR3 is 13 residues. CDR1 is DFQATT, CDR2 SNEGSKA, per germline (reference sequence). The DNA of the CDR3 is TGCAGTGCTAGTAAGGGCAGGGCCTACGAGCAGTACTTC. It yields the protein CSASKGRAYEQYF.

This clone appeared a single time. The chain's CDR3 is CASSLVPNSKSYGYTF. In nucleotides, the CDR3 is TGTGCCAGCAGCTTAGTTCCGAACAGTAAGAGCTATGGCTACACCTTC. The V call is TRBV7-2, the J call TRBJ1-2; the D is unclear. The V and J ends lost 1 base and 4 bases respectively, with 16 bases between them. The germline V gene encodes CDR1 SGHTA and CDR2 FQGNSA. CDR3 length: 16 residues.

The J gene is TRBJ1-1, the V gene TRBV3-1 (or the pseudogene TRBV3-2); TRBD1 agrees at 9 bases. This CDR3 is 16 amino acids long. Germline CDR1 is LGHDT and CDR2 is YNNKEL (reference sequence). Losses at the gene ends were 4 bases for V and 0 bases for J; bases not matched to a gene: 6. The CDR3 region has the DNA TGTGCCAGCAGCCGGGACAGGGTATCGATGAACACTGAAGCTTTCTTT. It specifies CASSRDRVSMNTEAFF.

V gene TRBV30 combines with J gene TRBJ1-5; a weak D match, TRBD1 (5 bases). The CDR3 contains 13 residues. The germline V gene has CDR1 GTSNPN and CDR2 SVGIG (reference sequence). V lost 3 bases, J lost 4 bases, and 10 bases lay in between. The chain's CDR3 is CAWSPGRNQPQHF. In DNA form, the CDR3 reads TGTGCCTGGAGCCCAGGGAGGAATCAGCCCCAGCATTTT.

This chain links TRBV10-3 with TRBJ2-3, with D possibly TRBD2 on 6 matching bases. Germline V lookup: CDR1 ENHRY, CDR2 SYGVKD. The CDR3 is made up of 17 amino acids. V was shortened by 2 bases and J by 4 bases, with 19 bases between the two germline ends. In DNA form, the CDR3 reads TGTGCCATCAGTGAGCGTTTGGAGGGAGGATGGGCAGATACGCAGTATTTT. Translation gives CAISERLEGGWADTQYF.

The gene calls are TRBV4-2 and TRBJ2-6, with D possibly matching TRBD1 (6 bases). Germline lookup yields CDR1 LGHNA and CDR2 YNFKEQ. V lost 4 bases to trimming and J lost 3 bases, with 16 bases between them. CDR3 size: 17 residues. This chain's CDR3 is CASSPQGTGSGANVLTF. The CDR3 nucleotides are TGTGCCAGCAGCCCGCAGGGAACAGGGAGTGGGGCCAACGTCCTGACTTTC.

The chain combines TRBV28 with TRBJ1-2; D is uncertain. CDR1 and CDR2 (germline): MDHEN, SYDVKM. V shed 2 bases and J shed 2 bases, with 12 bases lying between them. This CDR3 region has 15 residues. The CDR3 loop reads CASSLSSAGNYGYTF. The DNA for the CDR3 is TGTGCCAGCAGTTTAAGTTCGGCTGGGAACTATGGCTACACCTTC.

The chain links TRBV6-6 to TRBJ1-3; 8 bases fit TRBD1. With V trimmed by 4 bases and J by 4 bases, 9 bases remained unmatched. CDR1 is MNHNY, CDR2 SVGAGI, per germline (reference sequence). This CDR3 spans 16 amino acids. In nucleotides, the CDR3 is TGTGCCAGCAGTTTAACCCGCCAGGGGGCCGGAAACACCATATATTTT. Amino acid sequence: CASSLTRQGAGNTIYF.

The chain couples TRBV29-1 to TRBJ2-5; 7 nucleotides match TRBD1. CDR1 is SQVTM, CDR2 ANQGSEA, per germline. V trimming: 4 bases; J trimming: 2 bases; junction bases outside the gene matches: 10. The CDR3 loop spans 15 amino acids. The CDR3 coding sequence is TGCAGCGTTGCCCCTCTACAGGGGCCGCAAGAGACCCAGTACTTC. This codes for CSVAPLQGPQETQYF.

The chain recombines TRBV5-6 with TRBJ2-3, with D hard to call. V was clipped by 3 bases and J by 1 base, with 6 bases between them. Germline V gene sequence: CDR1 SGHDT, CDR2 YYEEEE. The CDR3 is made up of 13 amino acids. CDR3 in amino acids: CASSWSRTDTQYF. CDR3 nucleotide sequence: TGTGCCAGCAGCTGGTCGCGCACAGATACGCAGTATTTT.

This chain uses TRBV6-1 with TRBJ2-1; possibly TRBD1 or TRBD2 for D (5 bases each). The CDR3 has 16 residues. Trimming removed 4 bases from V and 2 bases from J, with 15 bases in between. Germline CDR1 is MNHNS and CDR2 is SASEGT. The CDR3 region is CASSVQIEGPYNEQFF. Written as DNA, the CDR3 is TGTGCCAGCAGTGTTCAAATTGAGGGACCCTACAATGAGCAGTTCTTC.

The chain uses TRBV6-5 and TRBJ2-2; D is unclear. V dropped 6 bases and J dropped 2 bases, with 10 bases sitting between them. The CDR3 extends over 14 amino acids. Germline CDR1 and CDR2: MNHEY and SVGAGI. The CDR3 DNA is TGTGCCAGCAGGATCAGAGGAAACACCGGGGAGCTGTTTTTT. Translating gives CASRIRGNTGELFF.